This T cell receptor beta chain was profiled in a study of blood T cell repertoires in COVID-19. Assay: immunoSEQ multiplex PCR; the TCRdb copy retains only in-frame clones and omits some. The data hold 200,000 to 250,000 clones, with 75% to 85% observed a single time. Germline V gene sequence: CDR1 SEHNR, CDR2 FQNEAQ (reference sequence). This CDR3 is built from 15 residues. The V end lost 3 bases, the J end lost 7 bases, and 15 bases lay between the germline ends. Sequencing was performed on peripheral blood. The origin of this receptor is a man aged 45-60 years with active or convalescent COVID-19. V and J are TRBV7-9 and TRBJ1-4; TRBD1 is a possible D gene (5 bases). For the CDR3, the DNA is TGTGCCAGCAGCTTGGTGGGCCAGGGCCGTGAAAAACTGTTTTTT. Protein sequence: CASSLVGQGREKLFF.